This TCR beta chain originates from a study of blood T cell repertoires in COVID-19. Clones were sequenced by immunoSEQ multiplex PCR, and TCRdb holds only the in-frame ones, with some missing. The sample includes 350,000 or so clones, about 88% of them seen just once. CDR1 is LNHDA, CDR2 SQIVND, per germline (reference sequence). After removal of 2 bases from V and 6 bases from J, the junction contained 4 bases not matched to a gene. The CDR3 has 14 amino acids. The genes are TRBV19 and TRBJ1-2, with 9 nucleotides matching TRBD1. Input material: PBMCs or T cells enriched from blood (not recorded which). The sequence derives from a woman younger than 45 who had recovered from COVID-19. CDR3 sequence: CASSIRDRVNGYTF. As DNA, the CDR3 is TGTGCCAGTAGTATAAGGGACAGGGTGAATGGCTACACCTTC.